The clone carrying this TCR beta chain was found a few times. Profiling relied on immunoSEQ multiplex PCR, and the TCRdb table lists in-frame clones only, not all of them. The data contain 55,000 to 80,000 clones, around nine tenths of them singletons. This entry is derived from a study of OX40 agonist ivuxolimab in advanced cancers. Any history of autoimmune disease or systemic immunosuppression disqualified patients. The receptor was isolated from an adult with an advanced solid tumor such as melanoma, head and neck, liver or kidney cancer. The sequences come from CD4+ or CD8+ T cells sorted from blood, collected in a trial of the OX40 agonist ivuxolimab.

The CDR3 protein is CASGRASDEQFF. The CDR3 DNA reads TGTGCCAGCGGGAGGGCCTCGGATGAGCAGTTCTTC. The rearrangement joins TRBV28 to TRBJ2-1, with 7 bases fitting TRBD2. Germline loops: CDR1 MDHEN, CDR2 SYDVKM. This CDR3 is built from 12 residues. V dropped 8 bases and J dropped 8; count of bases not matched to a gene: 6.